This T cell receptor (beta chain) was sequenced during a study of B cell selection in AIRE deficiency. Overall study findings and caveats: Shorter CDR3s marked shared Treg sequences, biased toward few non-templated insertions. Healthy donors alone shared approximately 30% of a few thousand Treg sequences; patients alone about 9.1%. About 30% of healthy-shared Treg TCRbeta sequences appeared in patient Tconv cells.

With respect to this clone: Antigen unknown.

Original analysis: Conventional T cell pools: about 99,000 distinct patient, around 1.5x10^5 donor TCRbeta sequences. Sequencing used immunoSEQ multiplex PCR; TCRdb keeps in-frame clones, though not all of them. Clone size and the V and J calls come from that table; the DNA yielded D and trimming. The sample includes roughly 25,000 clones, around 97% of them seen just once. Sorting defined conventional CD4 T cells as CD4+CD127+. Trimming pared 3 bases from V and 7 bases from J, leaving 24 bases between. The germline gives CDR1 KGHSH, CDR2 LQKENI. This CDR3 is 17 amino acids long. V gene TRBV18 combines with J gene TRBJ1-1; D possibly corresponds to TRBD1 (6 bases). The receptor was isolated from a human donor with AIRE deficiency. The source material was conventional CD4+ T cells sorted from PBMCs. CDR3 amino acids: CASSPSHGRTARDEAFF. DNA for the CDR3: TGTGCCAGCTCACCCTCACATGGCCGGACAGCGAGGGATGAAGCTTTCTTT.